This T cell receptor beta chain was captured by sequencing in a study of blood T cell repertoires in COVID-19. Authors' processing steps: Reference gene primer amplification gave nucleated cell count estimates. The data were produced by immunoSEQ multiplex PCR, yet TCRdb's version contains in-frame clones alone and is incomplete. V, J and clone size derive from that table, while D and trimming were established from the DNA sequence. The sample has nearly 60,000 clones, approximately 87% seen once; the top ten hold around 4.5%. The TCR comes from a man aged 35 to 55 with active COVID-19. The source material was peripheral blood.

The CDR3 sequence is CASSQGTANNEQFF. CDR3 sequence (DNA): TGTGCCAGCAGCCAAGGGACAGCTAACAATGAGCAGTTCTTC. V is TRBV3-1 (or the pseudogene TRBV3-2) and J is TRBJ2-1, with D tentatively TRBD1 (6 bases). Germline assignment: CDR1 LGHDT and CDR2 YNNKEL (reference sequence). Trimming stripped 1 base from V and 5 bases from J, with 9 bases between. The CDR3 runs to 14 residues.